The rows below give T cell receptor beta chains drawn from one sample of a study. TCRdb ran MiXCR on the 5' RACE reads and lists one entry per CDR3 protein. The table lists roughly 45,000 distinct CDR3 sequences, 22% of them singletons. Sequenced sample: Tregs sorted from blood. The source of these receptors is a female donor with breast cancer. Each CDR3 is given with its conserved first and last residue. D genes are given only for firm matches. Rows may omit the clone size; those that give it use once, few, many or a size class.

>TRBV5-1|.|TRBJ2-2|many
TGCGCCAGCAGCTTGGACCCAGACACCGGGGAGCTGTTTTTT
CASSLDPDTGELFF
>TRBV28|TRBD1|TRBJ1-5|many
TGTGCCAGCACCCAGACAGGGGGAAATCAGCCCCAGCATTTT
CASTQTGGNQPQHF
>TRBV27|.|TRBJ2-7|.
TGTGCCAGCAGTTTTTCCACAGGGTGCGAGCAGTACTTC
CASSFSTGCEQYF
>TRBV7-2|.|TRBJ2-1|few
TGTGCCAGCAGCCTATACGGCAATGAGCAGTTCTTC
CASSLYGNEQFF
>TRBV4-2|TRBD2|TRBJ2-7|few
TGTGCCAGCAGCCAGGAGCCTAGCGGGAGTACCTACGAGCAGTACTTC
CASSQEPSGSTYEQYF
>TRBV9|TRBD2|TRBJ2-5|few
TGTGCCAGCAGCCCCATAGCGGGAGGCCGGGAGACCCAGTACTTC
CASSPIAGGRETQYF
>TRBV27|.|TRBJ1-5|.
TGTGCCAGCAGCCAAGGGACGAATCAGCCCCAGCATTTT
CASSQGTNQPQHF
>TRBV30|.|TRBJ2-7|.
TGTGCCTGGAGGGACGCCTGGGACGAGCAGTACTTC
CAWRDAWDEQYF
>TRBV5-1|.|TRBJ2-5|.
TGCGCCAGCAGGTCAGGGTCGCAAGAGACCCAGTACTTC
CASRSGSQETQYF
>TRBV13|TRBD1|TRBJ1-6|many
TGTGCCAGCAGTCAGAGGACAGGGCATAATTCACCCCTCCACTTT
CASSQRTGHNSPLHF
>TRBV5-1|.|TRBJ2-2|.
TGCGCCAGCAGCAGGGGCACCGGGGAGCTGGTTTTT
CASSRGTGELVF
>TRBV4-2|TRBD2|TRBJ2-1|many
TGTGCCAGCAGCCAAGAACTAGCGGGAGCCCATGAGCAGTTCTTC
CASSQELAGAHEQFF
>TRBV27|.|TRBJ2-7|few
TGTGCCAGCAGCTCCCTGGGCAACTACGAGCAGTACTTC
CASSSLGNYEQYF
>TRBV6-1|TRBD2|TRBJ2-2|many
TGTGCCAGCAGTTACAAAACTAGCGGGAGAAACACCGGGGAGCTGTTTTTT
CASSYKTSGRNTGELFF
>TRBV7-3|.|TRBJ2-1|.
TGTGCCAGCAGCTTATACCCCATTGGGGAGTCCGCCTACAATGAGCAGTTCTTC
CASSLYPIGESAYNEQFF
>TRBV4-2|TRBD2|TRBJ2-2|.
TGTGCCAGCAGCCAGAGCGGGAGTCTCCCCGGGGAGCTGTTTTTT
CASSQSGSLPGELFF
>TRBV7-9|.|TRBJ2-5|.
TGTGCCAGCAGCTTTCGTCCTCGGTCCCAAGAGGCCCAGTACTTC
CASSFRPRSQEAQYF
>TRBV20-1|.|TRBJ1-6|many
TGCAGTGCTACCCGCGTAGCTACAGGGACCCCCTATAATTCACCCCTCCACTTT
CSATRVATGTPYNSPLHF
>TRBV11-2|.|TRBJ2-5|few
TGTGCCAGCAGCTTTCTCGGTACCCAGTACTTC
CASSFLGTQYF
>TRBV5-1|TRBD1|TRBJ1-2|few
TGCGCCAGCAGCTTGTGGACAGGGGACTATGGCTACACCTTC
CASSLWTGDYGYTF
>TRBV24-1|.|TRBJ2-2|.
TGTGCCACCAGTGATTTTTTGGGCACCGGGGAGCTGTTTTTT
CATSDFLGTGELFF
>TRBV29-1|.|TRBJ2-7|many
TGCAGCGTTGTACTCGCGGGATTTAGCTCCTACGAGCAGTACTTC
CSVVLAGFSSYEQYF
>TRBV6-5|.|TRBJ1-2|many
TGTGCCAGCAGTTACACCCCGGGCCCCAACTATGGCTACACCTTC
CASSYTPGPNYGYTF
>TRBV27|TRBD1|TRBJ2-5|few
TGTGCCAGCAGTTTATCGCTGACACGGACAGGGGGAAGCCAAGAGACCCAGTACTTC
CASSLSLTRTGGSQETQYF
>TRBV20-1|TRBD2|TRBJ2-7|many
TGCAGTGCCCCCTATGGACTAGCGGCCCCCTACGAGCAGTACTTC
CSAPYGLAAPYEQYF
>TRBV12-3/TRBV12-4|TRBD2|TRBJ2-2|.
TGTGCCAGCAGTTTTCTAGCGGGAGGGCCTGGCGGGGAGCTGTTTTTT
CASSFLAGGPGGELFF
>TRBV6-5|.|TRBJ2-5|.
TGTGCCAGCAGTTACGTGGCCAACCAAGAGACCCAGTACTTC
CASSYVANQETQYF
>TRBV12-3/TRBV12-4|.|TRBJ2-2|many
TGTGCCAGCAGTTTAGATGTACTCCGAGGGGTAATCAACACCGGGGAGCTGTTTTTT
CASSLDVLRGVINTGELFF
>TRBV6-5|TRBD2|TRBJ2-7|many
TGTGCCAGCAGTCTAGATACCGGAGCGGGAGGGCATTACGAGCAGTACTTC
CASSLDTGAGGHYEQYF
>TRBV3-1|TRBD2|TRBJ2-1|.
TGCGCCAGCAGCCATCCGGGACTATCCTACAATGAGCAGTTCTTC
CASSHPGLSYNEQFF
>TRBV14|.|TRBJ2-7|.
TGTGCCAGCAGCCCCCAGGGACGCAACTACGAGCAGTACTTC
CASSPQGRNYEQYF
>TRBV6-6|TRBD1|TRBJ1-6|many
TGTGCCAGCGACAGGGGATTTGGCTCACCCCTCCACTTT
CASDRGFGSPLHF
>TRBV20-1|.|TRBJ1-2|few
TGCAGTGCTGAGGGCGGGACACACGACCGTAACTATGGCTACACCTTC
CSAEGGTHDRNYGYTF
>TRBV29-1|.|TRBJ1-1|.
TGCAGCGCCCCGGGACCGGACACTGAAGCTTTCTTT
CSAPGPDTEAFF
>TRBV5-6|.|TRBJ1-5|.
TGTGCCAGCAGCTTCAGTGGGGACCTAAGCAATCAGCCCCAGCATTTT
CASSFSGDLSNQPQHF
>TRBV3-1|TRBD2|TRBJ2-2|.
TGTGCCAGCAGCCGCGGGAGTAGCACCGGGGAGCTGTTTTTT
CASSRGSSTGELFF
>TRBV4-1|.|TRBJ2-1|.
TGCGCCAGCAGCCAAGGTAGACTAACAGGGAATGAGCAGTTCTTC
CASSQGRLTGNEQFF
>TRBV29-1|.|TRBJ1-1|medium-sized
TGCAGCGCACCATCGGGACAAGTACAAGCTTTCTTT
CSAPSGQVQAFF
>TRBV29-1|TRBD1|TRBJ1-1|few
TGCAGCGTTACGAGGGGGCCGAACACTGAAGCTTTCTTT
CSVTRGPNTEAFF
>TRBV29-1|.|TRBJ1-1|many
TGCAGCGTTGGTGGGCTGACTGAAGCTTTCTTT
CSVGGLTEAFF
>TRBV4-2|TRBD2|TRBJ2-1|few
TGTGCCAGCAGCCAAGTAGCGGGAAACTACAATGAGCAGTTCTTC
CASSQVAGNYNEQFF
>TRBV28|.|TRBJ1-3|few
TGTGCCACCCGGGACACCTCTGGAAACACCATATATTTT
CATRDTSGNTIYF
>TRBV6-1|TRBD1|TRBJ2-5|medium-sized
TGTGCCAGCAGTAGGGACAGGCAAGAGACCCAGTACTTC
CASSRDRQETQYF
>TRBV11-3|.|TRBJ1-1|.
TGTGCCAGCAGCTTAGATCTAAGGAGCACTGAAGCTTTCTTT
CASSLDLRSTEAFF
>TRBV5-1|.|TRBJ2-1|.
TGCGCCAGCAAAAGCTCCTACAATGAGCAGCTCTTC
CASKSSYNEQLF
>TRBV6-1|.|TRBJ2-7|few
TGTGCCAGCAGTGAAACTCCTGAGACTGGGACTCGATTGGGGCAGTACTTC
CASSETPETGTRLGQYF
>TRBV5-1|TRBD1|TRBJ1-2|.
TGCGCCAGCAGCAATGGACAGGGATCTAACTATGGCTACACCTTC
CASSNGQGSNYGYTF
>TRBV4-2|.|TRBJ1-5|.
TGCGCCAGCAGCCAAGAATCCGGGACCCTTAATCAGCCCCAGCATTTT
CASSQESGTLNQPQHF
>TRBV7-3|TRBD2|TRBJ2-5|many
TGTGCCAGCAGCCCCATTGGGGAGGGATCCCAAGAGACCCAGTACTTC
CASSPIGEGSQETQYF
>TRBV4-1|.|TRBJ1-1|.
TGCGCCACCCGAGTCCGTCAGGGGTCGAGGGGTGGCACTGAAGCTTTCTTT
CATRVRQGSRGGTEAFF
>TRBV29-1|TRBD1|TRBJ1-4|many
TGCACCTTATTAGGCAGGGGGAATGAAAAACTGTTTTTT
CTLLGRGNEKLFF